A selection of T cell receptor beta chains follows, all from one sample in a study of immune characterization of retroperitoneal liposarcoma. One entry per CDR3 protein, called by TCRdb with MiXCR from the PCR reads. The sample has 1,000 to 1,500 distinct CDR3 sequences, 35% to 50% seen once. Sequencing input: tumor tissue. Source of these receptors: a male donor with retroperitoneal liposarcoma. Both conserved end residues are part of each CDR3. The order of the fields is clone size, J gene, V gene, D gene, CDR3 protein, CDR3 DNA. D genes are given only for firm matches. Clone size is not always given. Where it is, it says once, few, many or a class for expanded clones.

clone size: large; J gene: TRBJ2-5; V gene: TRBV6-1; D gene: -; CDR3 protein: CASSEREQETQYF; CDR3 DNA: TGTGCCAGCAGTGAACGGGAGCAAGAGACCCAGTACTTC
clone size: large; J gene: TRBJ2-1; V gene: TRBV12-3/TRBV12-4; D gene: TRBD2; CDR3 protein: CASSLALGTSGDNEQFF; CDR3 DNA: TGTGCCAGCAGTTTAGCGCTAGGGACTAGCGGGGACAATGAGCAGTTCTTC
clone size: once; J gene: TRBJ2-3; V gene: TRBV7-2; D gene: TRBD2; CDR3 protein: CASSLRTSGMVPQYF; CDR3 DNA: TGTGCCAGCAGCTTAAGGACTAGCGGGATGGTCCCGCAGTATTTT
clone size: -; J gene: TRBJ2-7; V gene: TRBV27; D gene: -; CDR3 protein: CASSRLGGEQYF; CDR3 DNA: TGTGCCAGCAGCCGCCTAGGCGGCGAGCAGTACTTC
clone size: few; J gene: TRBJ2-5; V gene: TRBV6-6; D gene: TRBD2; CDR3 protein: CASSYSGLAGGGEQYF; CDR3 DNA: TGTGCCAGCAGTTACAGTGGTCTAGCGGGAGGGGGGGAGCAGTACTTC
clone size: few; J gene: TRBJ2-1; V gene: TRBV6-1; D gene: -; CDR3 protein: CASSRSWARTKEQFF; CDR3 DNA: TGTGCCAGCAGTCGCTCTTGGGCGCGGACTAAGGAGCAGTTCTTC
clone size: medium-sized; J gene: TRBJ2-1; V gene: TRBV6-6; D gene: -; CDR3 protein: CASSYSPGAATQFF; CDR3 DNA: TGTGCCAGCAGTTACTCGCCAGGTGCCGCGACCCAGTTCTTC
clone size: few; J gene: TRBJ2-7; V gene: TRBV27; D gene: TRBD2; CDR3 protein: CASLEKAGAYEQYF; CDR3 DNA: TGTGCCAGCCTTGAAAAGGCGGGGGCCTACGAGCAGTACTTC
clone size: -; J gene: TRBJ2-3; V gene: TRBV6-6; D gene: -; CDR3 protein: CASSLRLVRIADTQYF; CDR3 DNA: TGTGCCAGCAGTCTACGACTGGTCAGGATCGCAGATACGCAGTATTTT
clone size: -; J gene: TRBJ2-2; V gene: TRBV7-2; D gene: -; CDR3 protein: CASSSAHGGDKIDTGELFF; CDR3 DNA: TGTGCCAGCAGCTCCGCTCATGGAGGTGACAAGATCGACACCGGGGAGCTGTTTTTT
clone size: -; J gene: TRBJ2-1; V gene: TRBV6-1; D gene: -; CDR3 protein: CASAIGSYNEQFF; CDR3 DNA: TGTGCCAGCGCGATCGGCTCCTACAATGAGCAGTTCTTC
clone size: -; J gene: TRBJ2-7; V gene: TRBV6-8; D gene: -; CDR3 protein: CASSPRTGEQYF; CDR3 DNA: TGTGCCAGCAGTCCTCGGACCGGCGAGCAGTACTTC
clone size: few; J gene: TRBJ2-5; V gene: TRBV27; D gene: -; CDR3 protein: CASSLVGQETQYF; CDR3 DNA: TGTGCCAGCAGTTTGGTAGGGCAAGAGACCCAGTACTTC
clone size: -; J gene: TRBJ2-5; V gene: TRBV10-2; D gene: -; CDR3 protein: CASSPEMQETQYF; CDR3 DNA: TGCGCCAGCAGTCCAGAGATGCAAGAGACCCAGTACTTC
clone size: -; J gene: TRBJ2-1; V gene: TRBV12-3/TRBV12-4; D gene: -; CDR3 protein: CASSLAPGAGGETQFF; CDR3 DNA: TGTGCCAGCAGTTTAGCCCCCGGGGCCGGTGGAGAGACCCAGTTCTTC
clone size: large; J gene: TRBJ2-5; V gene: TRBV12-3/TRBV12-4; D gene: TRBD2; CDR3 protein: CASRVGLAGQETQYF; CDR3 DNA: TGTGCCAGCAGAGTGGGACTAGCGGGACAAGAGACCCAGTACTTC
clone size: -; J gene: TRBJ2-5; V gene: TRBV27; D gene: -; CDR3 protein: CASSVKAQETQYF; CDR3 DNA: TGTGCCAGCAGCGTGAAGGCCCAAGAGACCCAGTACTTC
clone size: -; J gene: TRBJ2-1; V gene: TRBV6-6; D gene: -; CDR3 protein: CASRREYRYEQFF; CDR3 DNA: TGTGCCAGCAGACGGGAGTATCGCTATGAGCAGTTCTTC
clone size: -; J gene: TRBJ2-7; V gene: TRBV11-2; D gene: -; CDR3 protein: CASSLGIGASSSYEQYF; CDR3 DNA: TGTGCCAGCAGCTTAGGTATTGGGGCATCGAGCTCCTACGAGCAGTACTTC
clone size: few; J gene: TRBJ2-1; V gene: TRBV5-3; D gene: TRBD2; CDR3 protein: CASSLRLAGEETQFF; CDR3 DNA: TGTGCCAGCAGCTTGCGACTAGCGGGAGAAGAGACCCAGTTCTTC
clone size: -; J gene: TRBJ2-7; V gene: TRBV6-5; D gene: -; CDR3 protein: CASSPRGGFHEQYF; CDR3 DNA: TGTGCCAGCAGCCCTCGTGGAGGTTTCCACGAGCAGTACTTC
clone size: -; J gene: TRBJ2-7; V gene: TRBV6-1; D gene: TRBD2; CDR3 protein: CASSESPSLGSGSGEQYF; CDR3 DNA: TGTGCCAGCAGTGAATCCCCCAGCCTGGGTAGCGGGAGCGGCGAGCAGTACTTC
clone size: -; J gene: TRBJ2-1; V gene: TRBV6-1; D gene: TRBD2; CDR3 protein: CASSELAGSVNEQFF; CDR3 DNA: TGTGCCAGCAGTGAACTAGCGGGTTCGGTCAATGAGCAGTTCTTC
clone size: -; J gene: TRBJ2-7; V gene: TRBV6-1; D gene: -; CDR3 protein: CASSEAWGPHEQYF; CDR3 DNA: TGTGCCAGCAGTGAAGCGTGGGGTCCCCACGAGCAGTACTTC
clone size: once; J gene: TRBJ2-7; V gene: TRBV25-1; D gene: TRBD1; CDR3 protein: CASSDPGQGESEQYF; CDR3 DNA: TGTGCCAGCAGTGATCCGGGACAGGGGGAATCCGAGCAGTACTTC
clone size: few; J gene: TRBJ2-3; V gene: TRBV6-1; D gene: TRBD2; CDR3 protein: CASRLAGWRVDTQYF; CDR3 DNA: TGTGCCAGCAGGCTAGCGGGATGGAGGGTTGATACGCAGTATTTT
clone size: -; J gene: TRBJ2-1; V gene: TRBV6-1; D gene: TRBD2; CDR3 protein: CASSEFVGGNQGNEQFF; CDR3 DNA: TGTGCCAGCAGTGAATTCGTCGGGGGGAATCAAGGGAATGAGCAGTTCTTC